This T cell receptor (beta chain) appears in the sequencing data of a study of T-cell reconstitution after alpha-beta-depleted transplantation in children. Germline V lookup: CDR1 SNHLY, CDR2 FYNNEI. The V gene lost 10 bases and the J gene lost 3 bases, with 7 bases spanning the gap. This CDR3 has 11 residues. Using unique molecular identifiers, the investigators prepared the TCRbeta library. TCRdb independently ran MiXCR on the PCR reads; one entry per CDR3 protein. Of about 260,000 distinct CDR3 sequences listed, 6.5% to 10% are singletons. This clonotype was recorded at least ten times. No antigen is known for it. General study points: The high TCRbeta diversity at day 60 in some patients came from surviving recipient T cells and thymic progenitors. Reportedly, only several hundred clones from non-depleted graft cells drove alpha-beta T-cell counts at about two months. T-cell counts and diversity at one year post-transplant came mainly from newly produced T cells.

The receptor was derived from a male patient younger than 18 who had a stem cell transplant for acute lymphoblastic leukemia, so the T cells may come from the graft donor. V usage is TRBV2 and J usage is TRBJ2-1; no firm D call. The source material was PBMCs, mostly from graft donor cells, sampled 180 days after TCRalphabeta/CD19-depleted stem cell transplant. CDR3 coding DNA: TGTGCCACCTCAAACTACAATGAGCAGTTCTTC. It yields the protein CATSNYNEQFF. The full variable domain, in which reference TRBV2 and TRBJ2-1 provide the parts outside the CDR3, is EPEVTQTPSHQVTQMGQEVILRCVPISNHLYFYWYRQILGQKVEFLVSFYNNEISEKSEIFDDQFSVERPDGSNFTLKIRSTKLEDSAMYFCATSNYNEQFFGPGTRLTVL.